This TCR beta chain stems from a study of shared clonotypes between healthy human individuals. The authors' processing: For the immunoSEQ data, sequences were junction-only without quality scores, so filtering differed. Sequenced by immunoSEQ multiplex PCR; TCRdb stores in-frame clones only, minus some. The V and J calls and the clone size are those of that table, but D and trimming were determined from the DNA. Of around 510,000 clones detected, just over 75% appear once; the ten largest clones hold around 12%. CDR1 and CDR2 from the germline V gene are MDHEN and SYDVKM. The length of the CDR3 is 13 residues. V was shortened by 6 bases and J by 2 bases, with 11 bases between the two germline ends. Participating donors were healthy, HIV-negative adults free of recent acute infections or vaccinations. Unsorted samples used 85 million to 90 million PBMCs for genomic DNA.

The chain carries TRBV28 and TRBJ2-7; no firm D call. The sample taken for sequencing was PBMCs. This receptor was obtained from a middle-aged woman in good health. Some clones in this sample may be carry-over from other donors' samples. The CDR3 region has the DNA TGTGCCAGCAGGTTTGGCTACCCCTACGAGCAGTACTTC. Its translation is CASRFGYPYEQYF. Based on the CDR3 plus reference TRBV28 and TRBJ2-7, the full variable domain is DVKVTQSSRYLVKRTGEKVFLECVQDMDHENMFWYRQDPGLGLRLIYFSYDVKMKEKGDIPEGYSVSREKKERFSLILESASTNQTSMYLCASRFGYPYEQYFGPGTRLTVT.